This passage covers 8 T cell receptor beta chains from one sample sequenced in a study of T cell responses to AZD1222 COVID-19 vaccine. The assay was immunoSEQ multiplex PCR, and TCRdb's table has in-frame clones only and misses some. The table includes roughly 140,000 clones, more than 85% detected once. Sequenced here: peripheral blood, sampled 28 days after the second AZD1222 dose. The origin of the receptors is an adult who received the AZD1222 COVID-19 vaccine.

V gene TRBV7-8 combines with J gene TRBJ2-7, with 9 nucleotides matching TRBD2. CDR3 size: 15 residues. Germline CDR1 and CDR2: SGHVS and FQNEAQ. V lost 5 bases, J lost 7 bases, and 12 bases stayed unmatched. The CDR3 protein is CASSHRAGGQGEQYF. The CDR3 region has the DNA TGTGCCAGCAGCCACAGAGCGGGAGGCCAGGGGGAGCAGTACTTC.

This clone was seen only a few times. J is TRBJ2-7 and V is TRBV2, with TRBD2 as a possible D gene (5 bases). Germline loops: CDR1 SNHLY, CDR2 FYNNEI. The CDR3 totals 12 residues. The germline V and J ends were trimmed by 3 bases and 5 bases, with 8 bases remaining between them. CDR3 nucleotide sequence: TGTGCCAGCAGTGAGTCTAGCAACGAGCAGTACTTC. It encodes CASSESSNEQYF.

The rearrangement links TRBV19 to TRBJ1-1; D uncertain. Trimming took 6 bases from V and 0 from J, leaving 11 bases between them. The CDR3 has 14 amino acids. Per the germline V gene, CDR1 is LNHDA and CDR2 is SQIVND (reference sequence). The CDR3: CASRKGYLNTEAFF. CDR3 coding DNA: TGTGCCAGTAGAAAAGGGTATCTGAACACTGAAGCTTTCTTT.

The chain joins TRBV7-3 to TRBJ1-2; D is ambiguous. The CDR3 sequence is 13 residues long. The V gene's germline CDR1 is SGHTA and CDR2 FQGTGA. V lost 5 bases to trimming and J lost 2 bases, with 9 bases between them. The CDR3 loop reads CASSPASNYGYTF. The CDR3 coding sequence is TGTGCCAGCAGCCCCGCCTCGAACTATGGCTACACCTTC.

The rearrangement uses TRBV14 and TRBJ2-7; the D gene could be TRBD1 or TRBD2 (5 bases each). From germline, CDR1 is SGHDN and CDR2 FVKESK. Trimming took 4 bases from V and 0 from J, leaving 13 bases between them. This CDR3 comprises 15 residues. CDR3 sequence (DNA): TGTGCCAGCAGCCCGCTCGGGACCCTCTCCTACGAGCAGTACTTC. Residues: CASSPLGTLSYEQYF.

The V call is TRBV5-1, the J call TRBJ1-1; D possibly corresponds to TRBD1 (5 bases). V gave up 5 bases and J gave up 1 base, with 15 bases separating them. The CDR3 extends over 15 amino acids. Germline assignment: CDR1 SGHRS and CDR2 YFSETQ. The CDR3 is CASSRLGTENTEAFF. CDR3 bases: TGCGCCAGCAGTCGCTTGGGGACCGAGAACACTGAAGCTTTCTTT.

In this sample, this clone turned up once. The chain combines TRBV11-2 with TRBJ1-1; 8 bases fit TRBD1. The CDR3 totals 19 residues. Germline V gene sequence: CDR1 SGHAT, CDR2 FQNNGV. Trimming at V came to 3 bases and at J to 0 bases, leaving 15 bases not matched to a gene. CDR3: CASSFPTRDRGTMNTEAFF. CDR3 DNA sequence: TGTGCCAGCAGCTTTCCCACCCGTGACAGGGGTACCATGAACACTGAAGCTTTCTTT.

In this sample, this clone turned up many times. The V gene is TRBV25-1, the J gene TRBJ2-7; the D gene is possibly TRBD1 (6 bases). The CDR3 has 14 amino acids. Deletions cut 1 base from V and 5 bases from J, with 12 bases between. Germline assignment: CDR1 MGHDK and CDR2 SYGVNS. The CDR3 DNA reads as TGTGCCAGCAGTGAATGGGCCAGGGGCCACGAGCAGTACTTC. Amino acids: CASSEWARGHEQYF.